The 17 T cell receptor beta chains below come from one sample, sequenced in a study of beta chain features in type 1 diabetes. Expressed TCRB transcripts were sequenced because the entire RNA isolate underwent reverse transcription. Assay: immunoSEQ multiplex PCR; the TCRdb copy retains only in-frame clones and omits some. The table lists about 900,000 clones, roughly 15% of them singletons. Sequenced sample: naive CD4+ T cells from blood. These receptors were collected from a woman aged 18-35 years in good health.

V and J are TRBV7-3 and TRBJ2-3; D unresolved. Trimming took 5 bases from V and 1 from J, leaving 10 bases between them. This CDR3 is 14 amino acids long. Germline-derived CDR1 and CDR2 are SGHTA and FQGTGA. The CDR3 loop is CASSPHPGTDTQYF. CDR3 coding DNA: TGTGCCAGCAGCCCTCACCCGGGCACAGATACGCAGTATTTT.

V usage is TRBV29-1 and J usage is TRBJ2-2; 9 bases match TRBD1. The CDR3 extends over 14 amino acids. V lost 3 bases to trimming and J lost 6 bases; unmatched junction nucleotides: 5. CDR1 is SQVTM and CDR2 is ANQGSEA in the germline V gene. The CDR3 here is CSVDGQGSSGELFF. As DNA, the CDR3 is TGCAGCGTTGATGGACAGGGGTCATCCGGGGAGCTGTTTTTT.

The genes are TRBV28 and TRBJ2-1; 13 positions match TRBD2. The V segment lost 1 base and the J segment 6 bases; nucleotides outside the gene matches: 3. The germline gives CDR1 MDHEN, CDR2 SYDVKM. The CDR3 is made up of 16 amino acids. CDR3 region: CASSLSLAGGLNEQFF. As DNA, the CDR3 is TGTGCCAGCAGTTTATCACTAGCGGGAGGGCTCAATGAGCAGTTCTTC.

The chain joins TRBV2 to TRBJ2-1; TRBD2 aligns across 13 bases. V was clipped by 11 bases and J by 9 bases; unmatched bases: 13. The CDR3 extends over 15 amino acids. Germline loops: CDR1 SNHLY, CDR2 FYNNEI. The CDR3 region has the DNA TGTGCCGCTCGTCCGCGGACTAGCGGGAGTACTGAGCAGTTCTTC. This sequence encodes CAARPRTSGSTEQFF.

This clone was picked up a small number of times. V is TRBV19 and J is TRBJ2-4, with a tentative D call TRBD1 (5 bases). CDR1 and CDR2 from the germline V gene are LNHDA and SQIVND (reference sequence). This CDR3 comprises 17 residues. V was clipped by 9 bases and J by 0 bases, with 21 bases between them. CDR3 nucleotides: TGTGCCAGCTCGAACCCTCAGACAGCACTAGCCAAAAACATTCAGTACTTC. Its protein product is CASSNPQTALAKNIQYF.

The chain uses TRBV19 and TRBJ2-3; D assignment may be TRBD1 or TRBD2 (5 bases each). The ends were cut back, 5 bases at V and 1 base at J, with 16 bases in the middle. CDR3 length equals 16 residues. The germline V gene has CDR1 LNHDA and CDR2 SQIVND (reference sequence). The CDR3 DNA reads TGTGCCAGTAGTGACGGGACCTCCCGACGCACAGATACGCAGTATTTT. The encoded protein is CASSDGTSRRTDTQYF.

This clone has more than one count but fewer than ten. The rearrangement joins TRBV6-5 to TRBJ2-3; D may be TRBD1 (6 bases). The CDR3 has 12 amino acids. Looked up from germline, CDR1 is MNHEY and CDR2 is SVGAGI. Trimming took 8 bases from V and 3 from J, leaving 9 bases between them. CDR3 sequence (DNA): TGTGCCAGCGGCAGGGGAACAGATACGCAGTATTTT. Protein sequence: CASGRGTDTQYF.

The chain joins TRBV1 to TRBJ2-3; the table's D call, TRBD1, has no DNA check behind it. TRBV1 is flagged as a pseudogene. The CDR3 is made up of 17 amino acids. The CDR3: CTSSHNSGGQMDDTQYF. CDR3 coding DNA: TGCACCAGCAGCCACAACAGTGGGGGACAGATGGATGATACGCAGTATTTT.

The chain joins TRBV7-9 to TRBJ2-1; a weak D match, TRBD1 (6 bases). CDR1 and CDR2 from the germline V gene are SEHNR and FQNEAQ (reference sequence). The CDR3 has 14 amino acids. Trimming left V 1 base short and J 6 bases short, with 10 bases between. CDR3 nucleotide sequence: TGTGCCAGCAGCTTAGACAGGGTGGGCAATGAGCAGTTCTTC. This translates into CASSLDRVGNEQFF.

The chain links TRBV11-2 to TRBJ2-1; D possibly matches TRBD1 or TRBD2 (7 bases each). CDR3 size: 14 residues. The germline gives CDR1 SGHAT, CDR2 FQNNGV. V lost 4 bases and J lost 7, with 14 bases in between. CDR3 loop: CASSSTRGGNEQFF. The CDR3 DNA is TGTGCCAGCAGCTCTACCAGGGGGGGGAATGAGCAGTTCTTC.

The rearrangement uses TRBV6-6 and TRBJ2-7; 9 bases map to TRBD2. V lost 0 bases and J lost 5; bases outside the gene matches: 5. The CDR3 has 15 amino acids. Germline CDR1 is MNHNY and CDR2 is SVGAGI (reference sequence). The CDR3 region has the DNA TGTGCCAGCAGTTACTCGAGTAGCGGGAGAAACGAGCAGTACTTC. Encoded protein: CASSYSSSGRNEQYF.

There are a few counts of this clone. The chain is built from TRBV12-5 and TRBJ1-1; tentative D call: TRBD1 (6 bases). The V gene lost 5 bases and the J gene lost 8 bases, with 15 bases spanning the gap. CDR1 and CDR2 from the germline V gene are LGHNT and FRNRAP. The CDR3 loop spans 13 amino acids. The CDR3 DNA follows: TGTGCTAGTGGTGTAGGGGGGGCCGCGGAAGCTTTCTTT. Protein: CASGVGGAAEAFF.

The J gene is TRBJ2-1, the V gene TRBV18; 14 bases agree with TRBD2. The CDR3 sequence is 19 residues long. J was trimmed by 0 bases and V by 6 bases; bases with no gene match: 10. The germline CDR1 and CDR2 sequences are KGHSH and LQKENI. CDR3 in DNA: TGTGCCAGCTCCGGACTAGCGGGAGGTCCCAGGAGCTCCTACAATGAGCAGTTCTTC. It encodes CASSGLAGGPRSSYNEQFF. Based on the CDR3 plus reference TRBV18 and TRBJ2-1, the full variable domain is NAGVMQNPRHLVRRRGQEARLRCSPMKGHSHVYWYRQLPEEGLKFMVYLQKENIIDESGMPKERFSAEFPKEGPSILRIQQVVRGDSAAYFCASSGLAGGPRSSYNEQFFGPGTRLTVL.

Only a few counts were recorded for this clone. The rearrangement joins TRBV4-2 to TRBJ1-1; 7 bases are shared with TRBD1. The length of the CDR3 is 19 residues. V shed 0 bases, J shed 0 bases, and the junction held 13 bases outside the gene matches. CDR1 is LGHNA and CDR2 is YNFKEQ in the germline V gene. CDR3 nucleotide sequence: TGTGCCAGCAGCCAAGAAGTTCCTAGGACAGGTTCGGTGAACACTGAAGCTTTCTTT. Translated: CASSQEVPRTGSVNTEAFF.

The chain recombines TRBV5-1 with TRBJ2-5; D is possibly TRBD1 (6 bases). The J call is uncertain, as TRBJ2-7 better fits the DNA end. The germline V gene has CDR1 SGHRS and CDR2 YFSETQ. The CDR3 is 15 amino acids. The DNA of the CDR3 is TGCGCCAGCAGCTCCGGGACATCTGGTCCCTACGAGCAGTACTTC. Amino acids: CASSSGTSGPYEQYF.

The V and J genes are TRBV18 and TRBJ2-2; D might be TRBD1 or TRBD2, each matching 5 bases. The CDR3 extends over 15 amino acids. CDR1 KGHSH and CDR2 LQKENI come from the germline V gene. With 3 bases removed from V and 5 bases from J, the gap between germline ends came to 13 bases. For the CDR3, the DNA is TGTGCCAGCTCACCTAGGGACGGAAGGACCGGGGAGCTGTTTTTT. Translated: CASSPRDGRTGELFF.

V usage is TRBV30 and J usage is TRBJ2-1; 10 bases match TRBD2. After removal of 8 bases from V and 4 bases from J, the junction contained 11 bases not matched to a gene. Germline CDR1 is GTSNPN and CDR2 is SVGIG (reference sequence). The CDR3 runs 15 residues. Here the CDR3 reads CAASGRRAGYNEQFF. The CDR3, as DNA: TGTGCCGCTAGCGGGAGAAGGGCAGGGTACAATGAGCAGTTCTTC.